This is a list of T cell receptor beta chains from one sample in a study of blood T cell repertoires in COVID-19. Method: immunoSEQ multiplex PCR; TCRdb's copy keeps in-frame clones and lacks some. Among roughly 250,000 clones, about 87% were seen once, and the ten largest hold less than 5%. Sequencing input: peripheral blood. Every receptor here comes from a man between 60 and 75 years old who had recovered from COVID-19. Each CDR3 is given with its conserved first and last residue. D genes are given only for firm matches. Clone size is shown for a subset of rows, as once, few, many or a class of expanded clone.

TRBD1 | TRBJ1-4 | . | TRBV2 | TGTGCCAGCAGAGAGACAGGGGCAACTAATGAAAAACTGTTTTTT | CASRETGATNEKLFF
TRBD1 | TRBJ1-5 | . | TRBV6-4 | TGTGCCAGCAGTGACTTCCCAGGGGGTGCCCAGCATTTT | CASSDFPGGAQHF
TRBD1 | TRBJ1-1 | . | TRBV15 | TGTGCCACCAGCGGAACGGGACAGTCGAACACTGAAGCTTTCTTT | CATSGTGQSNTEAFF
. | TRBJ1-1 | . | TRBV5-1 | TGCGCCAGCAGCTTAAGGGGGAACACTGAAGCTTTCTTT | CASSLRGNTEAFF
. | TRBJ2-5 | . | TRBV24-1 | TGTGCCACCACCAAACTCAAGTTACAGGAGACCCAGTACTTC | CATTKLKLQETQYF
TRBD1 | TRBJ2-7 | . | TRBV5-5 | TGTGCCAGCAGCACAAGACAGGGGGGCTCCTACGAGCAGTACTTC | CASSTRQGGSYEQYF
. | TRBJ1-1 | . | TRBV9 | TGTGCCAGCAGCGCGATGACAGTAAAGAACACTGAAGCTTTCTTT | CASSAMTVKNTEAFF
. | TRBJ1-2 | . | TRBV4-1 | TGCGCCAGCAGCCAAGCTTCCGGGAGGGGATCAGGTGGCTACACCTTC | CASSQASGRGSGGYTF
TRBD1 | TRBJ2-7 | . | TRBV19 | TGTGCCAGTAGGGGACAGGGCGAGACCTACGAGCAGTACTTC | CASRGQGETYEQYF
. | TRBJ1-1 | . | TRBV9 | TGTGCCAGCAGCGCCTTACAGGGAACTGAAGCTTTCTTT | CASSALQGTEAFF
. | TRBJ2-7 | . | TRBV27 | TGTGCCAGCACTCAGATCAGGGGGAGGCACGAGCAGTACTTC | CASTQIRGRHEQYF
. | TRBJ2-5 | . | TRBV9 | TGTGCCAGCAGCGTAGCGATCGACCTAGGAGAAGAGACCCAGTACTTC | CASSVAIDLGEETQYF
TRBD1 | TRBJ2-2 | few | TRBV19 | TGTGCCAGTAGTATAGTTCAGGGGGCGAACACCGGGGAGCTGTTTTTT | CASSIVQGANTGELFF
. | TRBJ2-2 | once | TRBV9 | TGTGCCAGCAGCGTACAGAACACCGGGGAGCTGTTTTTT | CASSVQNTGELFF
. | TRBJ1-5 | few | TRBV19 | TGTGCCAGTAGTAGACAGGTTAATAGCAATCAGCCCCAGCATTTT | CASSRQVNSNQPQHF
TRBD2 | TRBJ2-2 | . | TRBV5-4 | TGTGCCAGCAGCCGCACCGGGACTAGCGGGTCCGGGGAGCTGTTTTTT | CASSRTGTSGSGELFF
TRBD1 | TRBJ1-2 | . | TRBV25-1 | TGTGCCAGCAGTGAGGGACAGGGGTTGAAAGGCTACACCTTC | CASSEGQGLKGYTF
TRBD1 | TRBJ1-3 | . | TRBV14 | TGTGCCAGCAGCCCGTTTGGGACAGGTGGAGGAAACACCATATATTTT | CASSPFGTGGGNTIYF
TRBD1 | TRBJ2-7 | . | TRBV2 | TGTGCCAGCAATTCCCGGGACAGGGAAGACGAGCAGTACTTC | CASNSRDREDEQYF
. | TRBJ1-6 | . | TRBV7-2 | TGTGCCAGCAGCTTAGCGGCAGGTTTCAGGCCGGATAATTCACCCCTCCACTTT | CASSLAAGFRPDNSPLHF
. | TRBJ1-2 | . | TRBV13 | TGTGCCAGCAGCTTAGGACAGGCCTATGGCTACACCTTC | CASSLGQAYGYTF
. | TRBJ2-2 | . | TRBV18 | TGTGCCAGCTCACCATCTCCCTCGGGGTCCACCGGGGAGCTGTTTTTT | CASSPSPSGSTGELFF
TRBD2 | TRBJ2-3 | once | TRBV6-6 | TGTGTCTTGGGGCTAGCGGGTAGAGATACGCAGTATTTT | CVLGLAGRDTQYF
TRBD2 | TRBJ2-1 | . | TRBV7-6 | TGTGCCAGCAGCTTGCCCGCCGGGACTAGCAGCAATGAGCAGTTCTTC | CASSLPAGTSSNEQFF
TRBD1 | TRBJ1-2 | . | TRBV5-4 | TGTGCCAGCAGCGTACAGGGGCGGGAAGGCTACACCTTC | CASSVQGREGYTF
TRBD2 | TRBJ2-3 | . | TRBV7-7 | TGTGCCAGCAGCTCGAGCGGGGGAAGGGCAGATACGCAGTATTTT | CASSSSGGRADTQYF
TRBD1 | TRBJ2-7 | . | TRBV18 | TGTGCCAGCTCTCCGCCCGGGACAGGATTCTACGAGCAGTACTTC | CASSPPGTGFYEQYF
. | TRBJ2-4 | . | TRBV6-5 | TGTGCCAGCAGGCGCGCAGGGCTAGCCAAAAACATTCAGTACTTC | CASRRAGLAKNIQYF